The source of this TCR beta chain is a study of blood T cell repertoires in COVID-19. In the study overall: The United States, Italy and Spain provided the acute and convalescent COVID-19 samples. In each case, the material was cDNA or gDNA derived from T cells, B-cell-depleted T cells, or PBMCs.

Source study methods: Reference gene primer amplification yielded estimated nucleated cell counts. Sequencing was performed with immunoSEQ multiplex PCR; in TCRdb, only in-frame clones are kept and a portion is missing. V and J calls and clone size are copied from that table; D and trimming were computed from the DNA. The sample carries about 280,000 clones, around 89% recorded once. The clonotype was recovered from a man in his forties with acute or convalescent COVID-19. The sample consisted of peripheral blood.

CDR3 protein: CSVEAGGQGYEQYF. Here the CDR3 DNA reads TGCAGCGTTGAAGCGGGGGGACAGGGGTACGAGCAGTACTTC. The chain combines TRBV29-1 with TRBJ2-7; TRBD1 matches at 10 bases. CDR1 and CDR2 (germline): SQVTM, ANQGSEA. Trimming took 1 base from V and 4 from J; bases not matched to a gene: 4. The CDR3 sequence is 14 residues long.